Listed here is a single T cell receptor beta chain. This sample is drawn from a study of blood T cell repertoires in COVID-19. Study at large: The analysed material was cDNA or gDNA that came from T cells, B-cell-depleted T cells, or PBMCs.

The germline CDR1 and CDR2 sequences are SGHTA and FQGNSA. V lost 5 bases and J 8 bases, leaving 18 bases between the germline ends. CDR3 length equals 15 residues. TCRdb's table, derived via immunoSEQ multiplex PCR, lists solely in-frame clones and lacks some. The sample records around 200,000 clones, around 86% being singletons. The V call is TRBV7-2, the J call TRBJ1-4, with TRBD1 as a possible D gene (6 bases). The specimen sequenced was peripheral blood. This clonotype was sampled from a woman of 80 years or more in a cohort sampled during active or convalescent COVID-19. CDR3 bases: TGTGCCAGCAGCCCCCGCACAGGGAGGGGGGAAAAACTGTTTTTT. This translates into CASSPRTGRGEKLFF.